The rows below give T cell receptor beta chains drawn from one sample of a study of blood T cell repertoires in COVID-19. Profiled with immunoSEQ multiplex PCR; TCRdb holds only in-frame clones, not every one. The sample holds approximately 190,000 clones; 70% to 90% are singletons and the top ten take 5.1%. The material sequenced was peripheral blood. Receptors originate from a woman in her 70s with active or convalescent COVID-19. CDR3s include the opening cysteine and the closing phenylalanine or tryptophan. The order of the fields is clone size, D gene, V gene, J gene, CDR3 DNA, CDR3 protein. A D gene is named only where the DNA matches it firmly. The size of a clone is reported for some rows only, either as once, few or many, or as a class for expanded clones.

clone_size: NA
d_call: NA
v_call: TRBV28
j_call: TRBJ2-7
cdr3_nt: TGTGCCAGCAGTTTAGGGACTGCAAGGGGGGGGGTTTGGGCTAGCGGCTCCTACGAGCAGTACTTC
cdr3_aa: CASSLGTARGGVWASGSYEQYF

clone_size: NA
d_call: NA
v_call: TRBV6-6
j_call: TRBJ2-7
cdr3_nt: TGTGCCAGCAGTGGGGGCTCGGCCTACTCCTACGAGCAGTACTTC
cdr3_aa: CASSGGSAYSYEQYF

clone_size: NA
d_call: NA
v_call: TRBV14
j_call: TRBJ2-5
cdr3_nt: TGTGCCAGCAGCCAGGCCTGGGAGACCCAGTACTTC
cdr3_aa: CASSQAWETQYF

clone_size: once
d_call: NA
v_call: TRBV6-1
j_call: TRBJ2-5
cdr3_nt: TGTGCCAGCAGTGCCCTGGGTGGCGGTTCTCAAGAGACCCAGTACTTC
cdr3_aa: CASSALGGGSQETQYF

clone_size: once
d_call: NA
v_call: TRBV3-1/TRBV3-2
j_call: TRBJ1-6
cdr3_nt: TGTGCCAGCAGCCGGAGAGATAGCTCCTATAATTCACCCCTCCACTTT
cdr3_aa: CASSRRDSSYNSPLHF

clone_size: NA
d_call: NA
v_call: TRBV6-5
j_call: TRBJ1-6
cdr3_nt: TGTGCCAGCAGGAGCATTGGTAATTCACCCCTCCACTTT
cdr3_aa: CASRSIGNSPLHF

clone_size: NA
d_call: TRBD2
v_call: TRBV2
j_call: TRBJ2-5
cdr3_nt: TGTGCCAGCAGTGAGGAGGGACTAGCGGGAGAGACCCAGTACTTC
cdr3_aa: CASSEEGLAGETQYF

clone_size: NA
d_call: TRBD2
v_call: TRBV4-1
j_call: TRBJ2-5
cdr3_nt: TGCGCCAGCAGCCTAGCGGGAGGGGCCCAAGAGACCCAGTACTTC
cdr3_aa: CASSLAGGAQETQYF

clone_size: NA
d_call: TRBD1
v_call: TRBV19
j_call: TRBJ1-1
cdr3_nt: TGTGCCAGTAGTATAGTTCCGGGACAGGCGAACACTGAAGCTTTCTTT
cdr3_aa: CASSIVPGQANTEAFF

clone_size: NA
d_call: TRBD1
v_call: TRBV6-6
j_call: TRBJ1-2
cdr3_nt: TGTGCCAGCGGAACACAGGGGCTGACTAACTATGGCTACACCTTC
cdr3_aa: CASGTQGLTNYGYTF

clone_size: NA
d_call: NA
v_call: TRBV7-9
j_call: TRBJ2-5
cdr3_nt: TGTGCCAGCAGCCCCACTTTGGAGACCCAGTACTTC
cdr3_aa: CASSPTLETQYF

clone_size: NA
d_call: NA
v_call: TRBV2
j_call: TRBJ1-4
cdr3_nt: TGTGCCAGCAGTGAATACCGCAGGGGCCACGGGGTACTGTTTTTT
cdr3_aa: CASSEYRRGHGVLFF

clone_size: NA
d_call: NA
v_call: TRBV9
j_call: TRBJ1-1
cdr3_nt: TGTGCCAGCAGCGTAGCTTCTGTAAACACTGAAGCTTTCTTT
cdr3_aa: CASSVASVNTEAFF

clone_size: NA
d_call: TRBD1
v_call: TRBV18
j_call: TRBJ2-5
cdr3_nt: TGTGCCAGCTCTCAACGGCCTTGGACAGGAGAGAACCAAGAGACCCAGTACTTC
cdr3_aa: CASSQRPWTGENQETQYF

clone_size: NA
d_call: NA
v_call: TRBV5-1
j_call: TRBJ2-7
cdr3_nt: TGCGCCAGCAGCTTGGGACTACAGGGCTACGAGCAGTACTTC
cdr3_aa: CASSLGLQGYEQYF

clone_size: NA
d_call: NA
v_call: TRBV6-5
j_call: TRBJ2-3
cdr3_nt: TGTGCCAGCAAAGTACAGGGTAGCACAGATACGCAGTATTTT
cdr3_aa: CASKVQGSTDTQYF

clone_size: NA
d_call: TRBD2
v_call: TRBV7-3
j_call: TRBJ2-3
cdr3_nt: TGTGCCAGCAGCTTAACTGGGACTACCCAGGCAGATACGCAGTATTTT
cdr3_aa: CASSLTGTTQADTQYF

clone_size: NA
d_call: TRBD2
v_call: TRBV10-3
j_call: TRBJ2-1
cdr3_nt: TGTGCCATCAGTGAGCCGCTACTAGCGGGAAGAACCTACAATGAGCAGTTCTTC
cdr3_aa: CAISEPLLAGRTYNEQFF